This T cell receptor (beta chain) was found in a study of T cells in localized non-small cell lung cancer. Profiling relied on immunoSEQ multiplex PCR, and the TCRdb table lists in-frame clones only, not all of them. Among about 33,000 clones, 78% were seen once, and the ten largest hold less than 45%. Trimming took off 5 bases at V and 4 bases at J, with 11 bases between the two ends. CDR3 length: 13 amino acids. Germline V gives CDR1 SEHNR, CDR2 FQNEAQ (reference sequence). Points on this clone: Its antigen is undetermined.

The study, taken as a whole, reports: There was higher T cell clonality in uninvolved adjacent lung than in tumor, and it was highest there. When the top 100 tumor clones were examined, a median 57 of them also appeared in the adjacent lung, which was paired and uninvolved. Elevated circulating T cell density in blood was associated with longer overall survival. Heterogeneity remains possible because sequencing was limited to only one tumor region.

This TCR was sampled from a male donor aged 60 or older with stage II squamous cell lung carcinoma. The sequenced sample was peripheral blood, obtained before any cancer treatment. The chain uses TRBV7-9 and TRBJ2-5; maybe TRBD1 (6 bases). The CDR3 loop is CASSPGQTETQYF. CDR3 in DNA: TGTGCCAGCAGCCCAGGACAGACAGAGACCCAGTACTTC.